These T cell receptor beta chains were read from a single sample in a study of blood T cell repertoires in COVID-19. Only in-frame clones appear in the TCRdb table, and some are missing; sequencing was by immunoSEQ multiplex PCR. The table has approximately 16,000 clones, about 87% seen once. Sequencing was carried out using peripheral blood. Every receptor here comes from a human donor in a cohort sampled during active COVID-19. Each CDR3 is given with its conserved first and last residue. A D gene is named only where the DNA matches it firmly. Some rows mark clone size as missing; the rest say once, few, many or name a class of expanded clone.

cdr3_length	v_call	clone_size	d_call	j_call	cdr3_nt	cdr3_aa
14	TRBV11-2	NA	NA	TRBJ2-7	TGTGCCAGCAGCCCCTCGCCAGGGCCCTACGAGCAGTACTTC	CASSPSPGPYEQYF
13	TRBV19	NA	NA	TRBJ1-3	TGTGCCAGTAGTATAGAATGGGGGGACACCATATATTTT	CASSIEWGDTIYF
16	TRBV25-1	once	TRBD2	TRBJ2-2	TGTGCCAGCAGTGAATACGATGGGGGGGATCCCGGGGAGCTGTTTTTT	CASSEYDGGDPGELFF
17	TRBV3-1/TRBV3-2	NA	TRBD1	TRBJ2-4	TGTGCCAGCAGCCGAAACAGCGGGGGACAGGGGAGGAACATTCAGTACTTC	CASSRNSGGQGRNIQYF
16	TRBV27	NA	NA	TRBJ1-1	TGTGCCAGCAGTTCCCCGACAGGAGGCCCTGAAACTGAAGCTTTCTTT	CASSSPTGGPETEAFF
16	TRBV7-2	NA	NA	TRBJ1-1	TGTGCCAGCAGCGCAGCGGGATGGGGCAGGAACACTGAAGCTTTCTTT	CASSAAGWGRNTEAFF
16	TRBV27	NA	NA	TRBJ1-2	TGTGCCAGCAGTTACTTACGGGGTACAGTGAACTATGGCTACACCTTC	CASSYLRGTVNYGYTF
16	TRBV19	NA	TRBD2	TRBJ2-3	TGTGCAACCGGGACTAGCAATGATGGGGGCACAGATACGCAGTATTTT	CATGTSNDGGTDTQYF
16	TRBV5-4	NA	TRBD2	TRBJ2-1	TGTGCCAGCAGCTCCATGACTAGCGGGGGGTTCAATGAGCAGTTCTTC	CASSSMTSGGFNEQFF
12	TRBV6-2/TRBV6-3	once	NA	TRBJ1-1	TGTGCCAGCAGCGGACAGCGACTGGCGGTTTTCTTT	CASSGQRLAVFF
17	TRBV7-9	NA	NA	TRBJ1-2	TGTGCCAGCAGCCTAATTGGGGGGAGGGGCCCGGACCATGGCTACACCTTC	CASSLIGGRGPDHGYTF
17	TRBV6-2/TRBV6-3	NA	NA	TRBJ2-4	TGTGCCAGCAGCCTTTACCATTATGGACTGAGAGAAAACATTCAGTACTTC	CASSLYHYGLRENIQYF
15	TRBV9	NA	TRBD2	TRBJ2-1	TGTGCCAGCAGCGCTAGCGGGGGAGGCAATTCAGAGCAGTTCTTC	CASSASGGGNSEQFF
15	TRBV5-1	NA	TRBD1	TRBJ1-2	TGCGCCAGCCGGGTAGGACAGGGGACTAACTATGGCTACACCTTC	CASRVGQGTNYGYTF
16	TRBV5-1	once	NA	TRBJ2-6	TGCGCCAGCAGCTTGGTAGCTTCTCTGGGTACCAACGTCCTGACTTTC	CASSLVASLGTNVLTF
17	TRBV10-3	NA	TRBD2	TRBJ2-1	TGTGCCATCAGTAACCAAGGGACTAGCGGGGGTTACAATGAGCAGTTCTTC	CAISNQGTSGGYNEQFF
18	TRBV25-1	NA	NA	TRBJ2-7	TGTGCCAGCAGTGAATATGAGATCGGCGGGGAACCCCATTACGAGCAGTACTTC	CASSEYEIGGEPHYEQYF
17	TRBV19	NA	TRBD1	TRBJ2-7	TGTGCCAGTAGTATCGTCCTGGGACAGGGTTTCCCCTACGAGCAGTACTTC	CASSIVLGQGFPYEQYF
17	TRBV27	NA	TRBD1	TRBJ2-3	TGTGCCAGCAGTCTACTCCGGGGACAGGGGCCGGCAGATACGCAGTATTTT	CASSLLRGQGPADTQYF
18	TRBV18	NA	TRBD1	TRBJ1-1	TGTGCCAGCTCACGAACAGGGGGCGGAGGAACCATGAACACTGAAGCTTTCTTT	CASSRTGGGGTMNTEAFF
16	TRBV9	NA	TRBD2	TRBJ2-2	TGTGCCAGCAGCGTAGAAGTAGCGGGGAACACCGGGGAGCTGTTTTTT	CASSVEVAGNTGELFF
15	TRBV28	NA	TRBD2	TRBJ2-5	TGTGCCAGCAGCTTAGCGGGGGCGGAACAAGAGACCCAGTACTTC	CASSLAGAEQETQYF
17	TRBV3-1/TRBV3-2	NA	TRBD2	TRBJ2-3	TGTGCCAGCAGCCAAAGCAGAACTAGCGGGGGGGCAGATACGCAGTATTTT	CASSQSRTSGGADTQYF
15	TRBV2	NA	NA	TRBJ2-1	TGTGCCAGCAGTGAAAGGTCTCCAGGGTACAATGAGCAGTTCTTC	CASSERSPGYNEQFF
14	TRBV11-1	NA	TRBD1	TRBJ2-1	TGTGCCAGCAGCTTACAGGGGGTACACAATGAGCAGTTCTTC	CASSLQGVHNEQFF
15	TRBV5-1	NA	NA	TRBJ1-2	TGCGCCAGCAGCTTTTCAGGGGCCGATGCGAGCGGCTACACCTTC	CASSFSGADASGYTF
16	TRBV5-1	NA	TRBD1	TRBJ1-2	TGCGCCAGCAGCCCCCGACGGGACAGGGCTACCTATGGCTACACCTTC	CASSPRRDRATYGYTF
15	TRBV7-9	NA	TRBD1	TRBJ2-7	TGTGCCAGCAGCATCGGGACAGCGGCCGGGTACGAGCAGTACTTC	CASSIGTAAGYEQYF
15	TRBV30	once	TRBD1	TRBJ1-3	TGTGCCTGGAGCCACAGGGGTTTCGCTGGAAACACCATATATTTT	CAWSHRGFAGNTIYF
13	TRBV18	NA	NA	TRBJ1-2	TGTGCCAGCTCACCACGAGCAGGGGTCAGCTGGACCTTC	CASSPRAGVSWTF
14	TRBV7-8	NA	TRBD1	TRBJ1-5	TGTGCCAGCAGCAAAGACAGGGTCAATCAGCCCCAGCATTTT	CASSKDRVNQPQHF
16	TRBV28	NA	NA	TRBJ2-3	TGTGCCAGCAGTTTTCCCGCAGGGGCCTTCACAGATACGCAGTATTTT	CASSFPAGAFTDTQYF
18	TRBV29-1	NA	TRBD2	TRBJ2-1	TGCAGCGTTGACCTGGGGCTAGCGGGGGGTTTCTCCTACAATGAGCAGTTCTTC	CSVDLGLAGGFSYNEQFF
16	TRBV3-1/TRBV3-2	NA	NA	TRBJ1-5	TGTGCCAGCAGCCAAGGAAACACGGGGGGACTATCGGCCCAGCATTTT	CASSQGNTGGLSAQHF
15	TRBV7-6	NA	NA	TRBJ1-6	TGTGCCAGCAGCTTGTGGCTCTCGGGAAATTCACCCCTCCACTTT	CASSLWLSGNSPLHF
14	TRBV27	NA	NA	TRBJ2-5	TGTGCCAGCAGTTTATATGGGGGCGCGGAGACCCAGTACTTC	CASSLYGGAETQYF
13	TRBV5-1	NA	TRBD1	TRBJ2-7	TGCGCCAGCAGCTTAGAGGGGGCCGGTGAGCAGTACTTC	CASSLEGAGEQYF
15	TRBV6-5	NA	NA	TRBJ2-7	TGTGCCAGCAGGGGGGGGCCCACCAGCTCCTACGAGCAGTACTTC	CASRGGPTSSYEQYF
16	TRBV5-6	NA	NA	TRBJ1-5	TGTGCCAGCAGCCGCGGGGGTATAGTAAGCAATCAGCCCCAGCATTTT	CASSRGGIVSNQPQHF
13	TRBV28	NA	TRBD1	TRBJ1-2	TGTGCCAGCTATGGACAGGGCAGCTATGGCTACACCTTC	CASYGQGSYGYTF
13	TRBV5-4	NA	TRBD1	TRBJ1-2	TGTGCCAGCAGCCGGGACAGGGTGGGAGGCTACACCTTC	CASSRDRVGGYTF
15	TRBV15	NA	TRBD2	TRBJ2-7	TGTGCCACCAGCGGGGGCCGGGGGGGCGTCTCCGAGCAGTACTTC	CATSGGRGGVSEQYF
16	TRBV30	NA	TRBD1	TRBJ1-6	TGTGCCTGGAGTGGACCACAGGGGGCGGGCGGTTCACCCCTCCACTTT	CAWSGPQGAGGSPLHF
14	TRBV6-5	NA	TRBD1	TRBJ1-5	TGTGCCAGCAGTTACTCCGACAGGGATCAGCCCCAGCATTTT	CASSYSDRDQPQHF
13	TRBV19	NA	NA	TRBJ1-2	TGTGCCAGTAAGGCGGTTGGTAACTATGGCTACACCTTC	CASKAVGNYGYTF
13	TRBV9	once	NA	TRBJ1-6	TGTGCCAGCAGCCTAGGAGGGGGTTCACCCCTCCACTTT	CASSLGGGSPLHF
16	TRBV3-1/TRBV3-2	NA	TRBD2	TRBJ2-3	TGTGCCAGCAGCCAAGATCGTGGGGGGAGGGGAGATACGCAGTATTTT	CASSQDRGGRGDTQYF
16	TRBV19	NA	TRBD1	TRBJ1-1	TGTGCCAGTAGTCATCTCCCGGGACAGGGGAACACTGAAGCTTTCTTT	CASSHLPGQGNTEAFF
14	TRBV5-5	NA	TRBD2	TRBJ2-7	TGTGCCAGCAGCTCTGGCGGGGGGGTCTACGAGCAGTACTTC	CASSSGGGVYEQYF
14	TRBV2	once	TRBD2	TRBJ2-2	TGTGCCAGCAGAGAGCGGGGGGGCACCGGGGAGCTGTTTTTT	CASRERGGTGELFF
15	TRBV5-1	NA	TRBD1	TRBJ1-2	TGCGCCAGCGCGCCGTGGGGACAGGGCTTAGGTGGCTACACCTTC	CASAPWGQGLGGYTF
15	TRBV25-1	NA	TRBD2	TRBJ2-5	TGTGCCAGCAGGCCTCTAGCGGGGGGGCCCCAGACCCAGTACTTC	CASRPLAGGPQTQYF
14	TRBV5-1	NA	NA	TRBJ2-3	TGCGCCAGCAGCGCGATCCCCGATTGGGATACGCAGTATTTT	CASSAIPDWDTQYF
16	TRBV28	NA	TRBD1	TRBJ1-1	TGTGCCAGCAGTTTATCCCCTGGACAGGGCGCCACTGAAGCTTTCTTT	CASSLSPGQGATEAFF
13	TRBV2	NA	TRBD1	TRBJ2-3	TGTGCCAGCAGCGCCACGACAGGGCTAGGGCAGTATTTT	CASSATTGLGQYF